The 23 T cell receptor beta chains reported below all come from one sample, sequenced in a study of T cell responses to AZD1222 COVID-19 vaccine. Clones were sequenced by immunoSEQ multiplex PCR, and TCRdb holds only the in-frame ones, with some missing. The table records 140,000 to 150,000 clones, about 93% of them present only once. Source: peripheral blood, taken on day 0 of AZD1222 vaccination. All receptors derive from an adult in good health.

The chain couples TRBV5-6 to TRBJ2-1; 8 bases agree with TRBD1. The germline V gene has CDR1 SGHDT and CDR2 YYEEEE. This CDR3 spans 17 amino acids. Trimming cost V 0 bases and J 6 bases; bases outside gene matches: 11. CDR3 residues: CASSLGFGQGAINEQFF. The CDR3 DNA is TGTGCCAGCAGCTTGGGGTTTGGGCAGGGGGCGATCAATGAGCAGTTCTTC.

V and J are TRBV2 and TRBJ1-6, with 7 bases matching TRBD1. Germline V gene data show CDR1 as SNHLY and CDR2 as FYNNEI. The CDR3 spans 14 residues. V lost 3 bases to trimming and J lost 7 bases; unmatched junction nucleotides: 3. In DNA, the CDR3 is TGTGCCAGCAGTGACAGGGGGTGGAATTCACCCCTCCACTTT. Residues: CASSDRGWNSPLHF.

The chain recombines TRBV27 with TRBJ1-1; D unclear. V was shortened by 7 bases and J by 7 bases, with 16 bases between the two germline ends. The V gene's germline CDR1 is MNHEY and CDR2 SMNVEV (reference sequence). The CDR3 totals 13 residues. CDR3 loop: CASKPIATGEAFF. The CDR3 bases are TGTGCCAGCAAACCGATCGCGACGGGTGAAGCTTTCTTT.

The gene calls are TRBV11-1 and TRBJ2-1; 8 bases line up with TRBD1. V gave up 5 bases and J gave up 8 bases; unmatched junction bases: 5. The CDR3 runs to 13 residues. Germline V gives CDR1 SGHAT, CDR2 FQDESV (reference sequence). The DNA of the CDR3 is TGTGCCAGCAGCCCGCACAGGGGGTATGAGCAGTTCTTC. Its translation is CASSPHRGYEQFF.

The gene calls are TRBV12-2 and TRBJ1-1. TRBV12-2 is annotated as a pseudogene. This CDR3 region has 12 residues. The CDR3 reads CASRSAGVEAFF. The CDR3 coding sequence is TGTGCAAGTCGCTCAGCGGGGGTTGAAGCTTTCTTT.

In DNA form, the CDR3 reads TGTGCCAGAAGCCCTGGCCACAACGAGCAGTACTTC. It codes for CARSPGHNEQYF. The J gene is TRBJ2-7, the V gene TRBV5-3; D call uncertain. TRBV5-3 is assigned to the ORF class and has an uncertain function. Deletions cut 4 bases from V and 5 bases from J, with 10 bases between. The CDR3 extends over 12 amino acids.

This clone was found a few times. The chain combines TRBV6-5 with TRBJ1-5; D remains unclear. The ends were cut back, 3 bases at V and 5 bases at J, with 8 bases in the middle. The CDR3 is made up of 13 amino acids. Germline V gene lookup returns CDR1 MNHEY and CDR2 SVGAGI. The CDR3 DNA reads TGTGCCAGCAGTTATCGCGTTCATCAGCCCCAGCATTTT. It is translated as CASSYRVHQPQHF.

This clone appeared once. This rearrangement joins TRBV6-1 to TRBJ1-2, with no clear D. This CDR3 region has 14 residues. Deletions cut 1 base from V and 4 bases from J, with 10 bases between. The germline V gene has CDR1 MNHNS and CDR2 SASEGT. The CDR3 bases are TGTGCCAGCAGTGAAGATTACAGTTCCTATGGCTACACCTTC. This translates into CASSEDYSSYGYTF.

This chain joins TRBV7-2 and TRBJ2-7, with 7 bases identical to TRBD1. Trimming cost V 0 bases and J 6 bases; bases outside gene matches: 5. The CDR3 is 14 residues long. Germline V CDR1 and CDR2: SGHTA, FQGNSA. The CDR3, as DNA: TGTGCCAGCAGCTTAGCGCAGACAGGGCCCGAGCAGTACTTC. It translates to CASSLAQTGPEQYF. Full variable domain (remainder filled in from reference TRBV7-2 and TRBJ2-7): GAGVSQSPSNKVTEKGKDVELRCDPISGHTALYWYRQSLGQGLEFLIYFQGNSAPDKSGLPSDRFSAERTGGSVSTLTIQRTQQEDSAVYLCASSLAQTGPEQYFGPGTRLTVT.

This chain connects TRBV16 to TRBJ2-1; D is possibly TRBD2 (6 bases). V was clipped by 1 base and J by 1 base, with 11 bases between them. Germline CDR1 and CDR2: KGHSY and FQNENV. This CDR3 is 16 amino acids long. The CDR3 reads CASSQWRGTSYNEQFF. The CDR3 DNA reads as TGTGCCAGCAGCCAATGGCGGGGTACTTCCTACAATGAGCAGTTCTTC.

V and J are TRBV7-9 and TRBJ1-3, with TRBD1 matching over 7 bases. Germline values: CDR1 SEHNR, CDR2 FQNEAQ (reference sequence). V was clipped by 3 bases and J by 2 bases; unmatched bases: 10. The CDR3 extends over 17 amino acids. The CDR3 bases are TGTGCCAGCAGCTTTTTCGGCCTGACAGGGACTGGAAACACCATATATTTT. This encodes CASSFFGLTGTGNTIYF.

The chain couples TRBV7-2 to TRBJ1-2; D not certain. CDR1 SGHTA and CDR2 FQGNSA come from the germline V gene. The ends were cut back, 3 bases at V and 4 bases at J, with 9 bases in the middle. The CDR3 is made up of 13 amino acids. CDR3 nucleotides: TGTGCCAGCAGCTTGAAACAGCGCTATGGCTACACCTTC. This codes for CASSLKQRYGYTF.

This clone was counted between two and nine times. The genes are TRBV20-1 and TRBJ1-5; weak D call: TRBD1 (5 bases). CDR1 is DFQATT and CDR2 is SNEGSKA in the germline V gene (reference sequence). The CDR3 length is 14 residues. Trimming took off 3 bases at V and 5 bases at J, with 14 bases between the two ends. CDR3 sequence reads: CSASLGEEHQPQHF. DNA for the CDR3: TGCAGTGCTAGTTTGGGGGAGGAGCATCAGCCCCAGCATTTT.

This sequence joins TRBV5-5 and TRBJ1-1, with D hard to call. The germline gives CDR1 SGHKS, CDR2 YYEKEE (reference sequence). Between the trimmed V and J ends, which lost 0 bases and 8 bases, there was a span of 11 bases. CDR3 size: 13 residues. As DNA, the CDR3 is TGTGCCAGCAGCTTGGTGGGCAAGACGGAAGCTTTCTTT. It codes for CASSLVGKTEAFF.

The gene calls are TRBV3-1 (or the pseudogene TRBV3-2) and TRBJ2-7; 7 nucleotides line up with TRBD1. Looked up from germline, CDR1 is LGHDT and CDR2 is YNNKEL (reference sequence). The CDR3 length is 13 residues. The trim removed 2 bases at V and 6 bases at J, leaving 4 bases unmatched. CDR3 DNA: TGTGCCAGCAGCCAACAGAGACAGGGCGAGCAGTACTTC. This codes for CASSQQRQGEQYF.

The rearrangement links TRBV29-1 to TRBJ2-3; the D is unclear. Germline CDR1 SQVTM, CDR2 ANQGSEA. This CDR3 is 17 amino acids long. Trimming took off 4 bases at V and 0 bases at J, with 20 bases between the two ends. The CDR3 region is CSVGLGSRSQSTDTQYF. CDR3 bases: TGCAGCGTTGGTCTGGGCAGCAGGTCCCAAAGCACAGATACGCAGTATTTT.

The V and J genes are TRBV18 and TRBJ2-6; D uncertain. Trimming stripped 4 bases from V and 2 bases from J, with 6 bases between. In germline, CDR1 is KGHSH, CDR2 LQKENI. CDR3 length: 14 residues. The CDR3 nucleotides read TGTGCCAGCTCACGGGGTGCTGGGGCCAACGTCCTGACTTTC. Amino acids: CASSRGAGANVLTF.

The chain employs TRBV3-1 (or the pseudogene TRBV3-2) and TRBJ2-7; the D is unclear. Trimming cost V 0 bases and J 0 bases, with 0 bases left between them. Germline V gene sequence: CDR1 LGHDT, CDR2 YNNKEL (reference sequence). CDR3 length: 12 residues. The chain's CDR3 is CASSQDSYEQYF. The CDR3 DNA sequence: TGTGCCAGCAGCCAAGACTCCTACGAGCAGTACTTC.

Here the CDR3 reads CASSRDVTNEKLFF. The DNA for the CDR3 is TGTGCCAGCAGTCGGGACGTGACTAATGAAAAACTGTTTTTT. The J gene is TRBJ1-4, the V gene TRBV27; the D gene is possibly TRBD1 (5 bases). Trimming cost V 5 bases and J 2 bases, with 9 bases left between them. CDR3 length: 14 amino acids. Germline V gene lookup returns CDR1 MNHEY and CDR2 SMNVEV (reference sequence).

The rearrangement joins TRBV2 to TRBJ1-5; 7 bases line up with TRBD1. The germline gives CDR1 SNHLY, CDR2 FYNNEI. V lost 5 bases, J lost 5 bases, and 12 bases stayed unmatched. The CDR3 is 16 residues long. The CDR3 bases are TGTGCCAGCAGTCTGGGGATAGGGGACAGTTATCAGCCCCAGCATTTT. It translates to CASSLGIGDSYQPQHF.

This clone was found once. This chain links TRBV7-9 with TRBJ2-1, with a possible D match to TRBD1 (5 bases). CDR1 SEHNR and CDR2 FQNEAQ come from the germline V gene (reference sequence). The CDR3 covers 15 residues. Trimming removed 0 bases from V and 5 bases from J, with 11 bases in between. CDR3 nucleotides: TGTGCCAGCAGCTTAGCGCAGGGAAGGAACAATGAGCAGTTCTTC. It yields the protein CASSLAQGRNNEQFF.

The table lists this clone with a few counts. The V and J genes are TRBV10-3 and TRBJ1-5; D remains ambiguous. The CDR3 runs 13 residues. CDR1 and CDR2 (germline): ENHRY, SYGVKD. V lost 6 bases and J 5 bases, leaving 11 bases between the germline ends. Here the CDR3 reads CAIRVQWDQPQHF. CDR3 bases: TGTGCCATCAGGGTACAATGGGATCAGCCCCAGCATTTT.

The chain combines TRBV6-4 with TRBJ2-1; no firm D call. V dropped 0 bases and J dropped 0 bases, with 9 bases sitting between them. Per germline, CDR1 MRHNA and CDR2 SNTAGT. The CDR3 runs 16 residues. The CDR3 spells CASSDSAKGSYNEQFF. In DNA form, the CDR3 reads TGTGCCAGCAGTGACTCAGCGAAGGGCTCCTACAATGAGCAGTTCTTC.